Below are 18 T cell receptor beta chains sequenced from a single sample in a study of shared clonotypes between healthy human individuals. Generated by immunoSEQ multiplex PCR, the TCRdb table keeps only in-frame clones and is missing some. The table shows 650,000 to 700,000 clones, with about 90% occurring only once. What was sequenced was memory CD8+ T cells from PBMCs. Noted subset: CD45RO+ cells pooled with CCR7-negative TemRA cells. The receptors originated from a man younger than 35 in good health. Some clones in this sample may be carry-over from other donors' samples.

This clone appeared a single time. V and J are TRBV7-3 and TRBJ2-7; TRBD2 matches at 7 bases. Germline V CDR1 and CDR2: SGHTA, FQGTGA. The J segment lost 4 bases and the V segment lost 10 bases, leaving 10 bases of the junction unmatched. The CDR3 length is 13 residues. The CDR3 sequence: CATSVTGGYEQYF. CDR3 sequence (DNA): TGTGCCACCTCCGTTACGGGGGGTTACGAGCAGTACTTC.

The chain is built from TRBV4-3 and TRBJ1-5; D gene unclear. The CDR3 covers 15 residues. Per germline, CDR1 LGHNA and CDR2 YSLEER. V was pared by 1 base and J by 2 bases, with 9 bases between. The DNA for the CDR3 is TGCGCCAGCAGCCAAGGTCAATGGGGCAATCAGCCCCAGCATTTT. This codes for CASSQGQWGNQPQHF.

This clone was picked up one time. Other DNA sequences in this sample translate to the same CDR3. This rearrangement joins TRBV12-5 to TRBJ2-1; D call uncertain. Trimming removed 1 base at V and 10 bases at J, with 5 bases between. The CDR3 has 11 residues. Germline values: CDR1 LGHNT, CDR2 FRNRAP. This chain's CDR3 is CASGLGREQFF. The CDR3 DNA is TGTGCTAGTGGTTTGGGGCGGGAGCAGTTCTTC.

CDR3 bases: TGTGCCAGCAGCCCCCTTGGGGGGGAACTTAACACTGAAGCTTTCTTT. This encodes CASSPLGGELNTEAFF. The chain couples TRBV7-9 to TRBJ1-1; tentative D call: TRBD1 (5 bases). Germline V gene lookup returns CDR1 SEHNR and CDR2 FQNEAQ (reference sequence). The CDR3 spans 16 residues. The V end was cut by 5 bases, the J end by 2 bases, with 18 bases between.

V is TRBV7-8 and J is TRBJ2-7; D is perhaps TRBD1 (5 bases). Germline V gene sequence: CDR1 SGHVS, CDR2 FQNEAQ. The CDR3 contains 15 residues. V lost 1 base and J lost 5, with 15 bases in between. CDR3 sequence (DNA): TGTGCCAGCAGCTTAGACCCAGGGTCCGGCAACGAGCAGTACTTC. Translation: CASSLDPGSGNEQYF.

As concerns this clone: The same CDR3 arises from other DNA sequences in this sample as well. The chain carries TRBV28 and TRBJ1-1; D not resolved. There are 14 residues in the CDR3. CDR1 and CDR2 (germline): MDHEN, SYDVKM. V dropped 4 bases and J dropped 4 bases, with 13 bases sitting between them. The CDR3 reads CASSSPRRGTEAFF. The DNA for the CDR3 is TGTGCCAGCAGTTCCCCTAGGCGGGGCACTGAAGCTTTCTTT.

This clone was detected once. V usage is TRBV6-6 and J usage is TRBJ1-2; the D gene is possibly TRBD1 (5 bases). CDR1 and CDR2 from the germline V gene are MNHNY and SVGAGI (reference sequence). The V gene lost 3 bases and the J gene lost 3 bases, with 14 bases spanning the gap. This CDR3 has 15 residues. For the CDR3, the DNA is TGTGCCAGCAGTTATCAATTCAGGGACGACTATGGCTACACCTTC. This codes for CASSYQFRDDYGYTF.

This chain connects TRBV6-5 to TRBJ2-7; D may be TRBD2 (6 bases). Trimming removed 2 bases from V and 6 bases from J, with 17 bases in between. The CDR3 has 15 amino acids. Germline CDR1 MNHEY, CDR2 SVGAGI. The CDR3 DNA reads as TGTGCCAGCAGTTACAGGGTGGGAGGAGGCGGCGAGCAGTACTTC. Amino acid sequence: CASSYRVGGGGEQYF.

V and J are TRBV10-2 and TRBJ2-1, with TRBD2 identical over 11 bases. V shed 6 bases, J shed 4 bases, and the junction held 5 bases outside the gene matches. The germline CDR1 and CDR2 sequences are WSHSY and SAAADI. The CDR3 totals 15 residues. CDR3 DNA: TGCGCCAGCAGGTCCGTAGCGGGAGGGTACAATGAGCAGTTCTTC. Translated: CASRSVAGGYNEQFF.

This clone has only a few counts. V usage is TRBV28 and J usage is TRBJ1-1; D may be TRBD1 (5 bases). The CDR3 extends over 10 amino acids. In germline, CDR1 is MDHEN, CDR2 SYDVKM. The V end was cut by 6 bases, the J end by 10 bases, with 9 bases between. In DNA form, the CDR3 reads TGTGCCAGCAGGAGGGGAGCAGCTTTCTTT. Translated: CASRRGAAFF.

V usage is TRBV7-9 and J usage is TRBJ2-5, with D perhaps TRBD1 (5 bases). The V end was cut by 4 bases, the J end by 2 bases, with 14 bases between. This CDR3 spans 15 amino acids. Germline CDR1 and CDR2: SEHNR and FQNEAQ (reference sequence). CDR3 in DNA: TGTGCCAGCAGCTCACGGTGGGGCCAGCAAGAGACCCAGTACTTC. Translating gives CASSSRWGQQETQYF.

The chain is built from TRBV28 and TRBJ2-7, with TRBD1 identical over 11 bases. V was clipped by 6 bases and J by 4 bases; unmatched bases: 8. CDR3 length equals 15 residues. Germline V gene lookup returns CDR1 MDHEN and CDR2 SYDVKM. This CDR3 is CASRRTGTGGYEQYF. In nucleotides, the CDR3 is TGTGCCAGCAGACGAACCGGGACAGGGGGTTACGAGCAGTACTTC.

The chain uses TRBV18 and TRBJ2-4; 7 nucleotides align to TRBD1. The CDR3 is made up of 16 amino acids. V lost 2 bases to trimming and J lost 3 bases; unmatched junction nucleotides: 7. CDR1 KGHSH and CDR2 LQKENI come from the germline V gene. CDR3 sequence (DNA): TGTGCCAGCTCACCATCTCCCAGGGGGTACAAAAACATTCAGTACTTC. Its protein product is CASSPSPRGYKNIQYF.

The CDR3 sequence is CASSQVPTSRETQYF. The CDR3 bases are TGCGCCAGCAGCCAAGTCCCCACCTCTAGGGAGACCCAGTACTTC. The chain joins TRBV4-3 to TRBJ2-5; D call uncertain. Germline V gene sequence: CDR1 LGHNA, CDR2 YSLEER. CDR3 size: 15 residues. V lost 1 base, J lost 5 bases, and 14 bases lay in between.

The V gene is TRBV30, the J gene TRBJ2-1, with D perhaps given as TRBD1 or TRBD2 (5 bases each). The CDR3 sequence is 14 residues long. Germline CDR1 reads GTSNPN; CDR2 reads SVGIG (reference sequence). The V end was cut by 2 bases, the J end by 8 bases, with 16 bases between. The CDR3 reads CAWSSGGRGDEQFF. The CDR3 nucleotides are TGTGCCTGGAGTAGTGGGGGACGAGGGGATGAGCAGTTCTTC.

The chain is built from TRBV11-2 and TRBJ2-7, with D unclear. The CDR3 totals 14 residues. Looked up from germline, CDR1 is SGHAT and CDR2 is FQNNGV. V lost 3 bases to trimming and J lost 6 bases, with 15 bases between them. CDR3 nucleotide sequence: TGTGCCAGCAGCTTCGGTAACGGGCCGGTCGAGCAGTACTTC. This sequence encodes CASSFGNGPVEQYF. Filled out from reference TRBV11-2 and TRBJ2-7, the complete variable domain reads EAGVAQSPRYKIIEKRQSVAFWCNPISGHATLYWYQQILGQGPKLLIQFQNNGVVDDSQLPKDRFSAERLKGVDSTLKIQPAKLEDSAVYLCASSFGNGPVEQYFGPGTRLTVT.

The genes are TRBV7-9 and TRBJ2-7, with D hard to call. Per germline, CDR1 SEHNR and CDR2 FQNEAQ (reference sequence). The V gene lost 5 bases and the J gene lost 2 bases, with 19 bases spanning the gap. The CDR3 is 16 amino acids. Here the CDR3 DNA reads TGTGCCAGCAGCCAAAACGTGGGTCCCCCAACCTACGAGCAGTACTTC. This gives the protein CASSQNVGPPTYEQYF.

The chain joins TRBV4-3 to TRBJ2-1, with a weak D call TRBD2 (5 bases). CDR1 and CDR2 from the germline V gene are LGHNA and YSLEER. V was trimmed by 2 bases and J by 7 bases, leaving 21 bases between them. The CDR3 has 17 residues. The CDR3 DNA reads TGCGCCAGCAGCCAATGGTTCCCTGAGGGCCCCGAAAATGAGCAGTTCTTC. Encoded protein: CASSQWFPEGPENEQFF.